Below, one T cell receptor beta chain is given with its context. This record comes from a study of blood T cell repertoires in COVID-19. Across the study: Both acute and convalescent COVID-19 samples were obtained from the United States, Italy and Spain. In each case, the material was cDNA or gDNA derived from T cells, B-cell-depleted T cells, or PBMCs.

In the source study's methods: Amplified reference gene primers provided the basis for estimating nucleated cell counts. Produced via immunoSEQ multiplex PCR; TCRdb's table is partial and in-frame only. V and J calls plus clone size are reproduced from that table; the DNA served to infer D and trimming. The data contain about 74,000 clones, under 85% of them singletons. There are 17 residues in the CDR3. V shed 0 bases and J shed 7 bases, with 17 bases lying between them. Germline V gene data show CDR1 as SGDLS and CDR2 as YYNGEE. This chain links TRBV9 with TRBJ1-6; D remains ambiguous. Sequenced: peripheral blood. The sequence came from a man in his 70s with acute or convalescent COVID-19. The CDR3 reads CASSVVEGSPTNSPLHF. CDR3 bases: TGTGCCAGCAGCGTAGTGGAGGGCTCCCCAACGAATTCACCCCTCCACTTT.